The 10 T cell receptor beta chains listed next were all sequenced from one sample in a study of blood T cell repertoires in COVID-19. Measured with immunoSEQ multiplex PCR; TCRdb has only the in-frame clones, and not every one. Of over 250,000 clones in the sample, 87% were seen once. What was sequenced was PBMCs or T cells enriched from blood (not recorded which). The receptor source for this set is a woman under 30 who had recovered from COVID-19.

This clone is classed as medium-sized. The V and J genes are TRBV6-5 and TRBJ2-1; D might be TRBD2 (5 bases). Germline V gene sequence: CDR1 MNHEY, CDR2 SVGAGI. The CDR3 consists of 14 residues. V lost 8 bases and J 3 bases, leaving 14 bases between the germline ends. The CDR3 reads CASGLVSHYNEQFF. For the CDR3, the DNA is TGTGCCAGCGGACTTGTTAGCCACTACAATGAGCAGTTCTTC.

This clone was seen once. The chain recombines TRBV30 with TRBJ1-2; D gene unclear. This CDR3 has 12 amino acids. Germline CDR1 is GTSNPN and CDR2 is SVGIG (reference sequence). The ends were cut back, 0 bases at V and 6 bases at J, with 8 bases in the middle. The CDR3: CAWSVVGDGYTF. The CDR3 DNA follows: TGTGCCTGGAGTGTAGTGGGAGATGGCTACACCTTC.

This rearrangement joins TRBV27 to TRBJ1-6, with 7 bases aligning to TRBD1. This CDR3 comprises 14 residues. The junction had 9 bases not matched to a gene; V was cut back by 6 bases and J by 10 bases. The V gene's germline CDR1 is MNHEY and CDR2 SMNVEV (reference sequence). CDR3 sequence (DNA): TGTGCCAGCAGCGAGGAGGGGGCTCGGTCACCCCTCCACTTT. This encodes CASSEEGARSPLHF.

V usage is TRBV28 and J usage is TRBJ1-1; D call uncertain. This CDR3 region has 12 residues. Germline CDR1 and CDR2: MDHEN and SYDVKM. V was trimmed by 2 bases and J by 6 bases, leaving 7 bases between them. Here the CDR3 reads CASSLDEAEAFF. CDR3 coding DNA: TGTGCCAGCAGTTTAGACGAGGCTGAAGCTTTCTTT.

The chain employs TRBV7-7 and TRBJ2-7; TRBD1 aligns across 9 bases. The CDR3 has 15 amino acids. V lost 5 bases and J lost 3; bases outside the gene matches: 8. Germline loops: CDR1 SSHAT, CDR2 FNYEAQ (reference sequence). The CDR3 DNA sequence: TGTGCCAGCAGCCCCCGACCGGACAGGGGCTACGAGCAGTACTTC. It encodes CASSPRPDRGYEQYF.

The DNA for the CDR3 is TGTGCCAGCAGCCTAGGGGTTCAGGGGGAGGCGACTGAAGCTTTCTTT. Translating gives CASSLGVQGEATEAFF. J is TRBJ1-1 and V is TRBV3-1 (or the pseudogene TRBV3-2), with 7 bases fitting TRBD1. CDR3 length: 16 amino acids. Germline V gives CDR1 LGHDT, CDR2 YNNKEL (reference sequence). The trim removed 4 bases at V and 5 bases at J, leaving 13 bases unmatched.

In this sample, this clone turned up a few times. The gene calls are TRBV14 and TRBJ2-7; D may be TRBD2 (5 bases). V was pared by 3 bases and J by 2 bases, with 14 bases between. CDR1 and CDR2 from the germline V gene are SGHDN and FVKESK. The CDR3 contains 15 residues. CDR3 protein: CASSQEAGVAYEQYF. CDR3 in DNA: TGTGCCAGCAGCCAGGAGGCCGGGGTGGCCTACGAGCAGTACTTC.

The chain is built from TRBV28 and TRBJ1-2, with TRBD1 matching 7 bases. Germline trimming cut 1 base from V and 7 bases from J; bases unmatched to any gene: 12. In germline, CDR1 is MDHEN, CDR2 SYDVKM. The CDR3 sequence is 16 residues long. The chain's CDR3 is CASSLFGPGGFGGYTF. CDR3 coding DNA: TGTGCCAGCAGTTTATTCGGCCCAGGGGGTTTTGGTGGCTACACCTTC.

The chain links TRBV28 to TRBJ2-7, with 8 bases identical to TRBD2. The ends lost 0 bases at V and 3 bases at J; junction bases unmatched: 4. This CDR3 has 15 amino acids. CDR1 is MDHEN, CDR2 SYDVKM, per germline. For the CDR3, the DNA is TGTGCCAGCAGTTTATGGCGGGGGGCCAACTACGAGCAGTACTTC. This translates into CASSLWRGANYEQYF.

The genes are TRBV7-2 and TRBJ1-2, with D maybe TRBD1 (6 bases). Trimming left V 2 bases short and J 6 bases short, with 13 bases between. Germline assignment: CDR1 SGHTA and CDR2 FQGNSA. The CDR3 spans 14 residues. CDR3 in amino acids: CASSLMDSGHGYTF. The CDR3 nucleotides read TGTGCCAGCAGCTTAATGGACAGCGGCCATGGCTACACCTTC.